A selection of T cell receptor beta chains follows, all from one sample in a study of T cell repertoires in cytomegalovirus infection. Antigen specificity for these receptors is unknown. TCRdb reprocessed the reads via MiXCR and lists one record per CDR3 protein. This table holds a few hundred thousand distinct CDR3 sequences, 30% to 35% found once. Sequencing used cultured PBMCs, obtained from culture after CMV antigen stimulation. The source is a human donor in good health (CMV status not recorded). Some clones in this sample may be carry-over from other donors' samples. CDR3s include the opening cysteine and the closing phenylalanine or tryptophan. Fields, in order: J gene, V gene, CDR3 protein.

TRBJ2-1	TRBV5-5	CASSQLAGGAYNEQFF
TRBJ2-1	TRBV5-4	CASSLRLAGGPDEQFF
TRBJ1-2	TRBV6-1	CASRDGFNYGYTF
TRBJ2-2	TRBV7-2	CASSLDELAGGRRLFF
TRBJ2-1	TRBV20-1	CSAFREREGKNEQFF
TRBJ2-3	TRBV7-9	CASSPSDGPADTQYF
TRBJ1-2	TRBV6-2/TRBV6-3	CASSYVETYYGYTF
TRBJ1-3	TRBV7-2	CASSNDRVTGNTIYF
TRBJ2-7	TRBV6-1	CASSEVRGSGQYF
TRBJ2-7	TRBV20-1	CSARRQGRSYEQYF
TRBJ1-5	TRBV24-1	CATSEDRERQPQHF
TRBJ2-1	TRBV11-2	CASSLDYPPTYNEQFF
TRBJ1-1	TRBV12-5	CASGFGEYPGAFF
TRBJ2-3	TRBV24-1	CATSEERDTQYF
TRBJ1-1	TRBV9	CASSVSWELNTEAFF
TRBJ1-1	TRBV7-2	CASSYTGGLGLDSTEAFF
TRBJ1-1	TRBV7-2	CASSLTGWESINTEAFF
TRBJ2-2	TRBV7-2	CASSLELASGTGELFF
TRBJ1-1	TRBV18	CASSAGQNTEAFF
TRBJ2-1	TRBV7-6	CASSSRRGSSYNEQFF
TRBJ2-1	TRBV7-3	CASSLNSGPSYNEQFF
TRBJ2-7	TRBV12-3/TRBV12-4	CASSPQLAGVNEQYF
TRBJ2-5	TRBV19	CASSIDFSGSGAQETQYF
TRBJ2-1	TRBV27	CASSTQNSGRNEQFF
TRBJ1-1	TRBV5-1	CASSPTGVRDTEAFF
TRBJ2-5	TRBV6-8	CAWRETGETQYF
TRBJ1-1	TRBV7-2	CASSKEPGTGTNTEAFF
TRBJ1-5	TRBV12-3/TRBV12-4	CASSLALGQGVSQPQHF
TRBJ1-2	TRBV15	CATSSLDRNYGYTF
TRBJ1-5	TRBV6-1	CASRGVDQPQHF
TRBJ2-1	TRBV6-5	CASRRAGGPGDEQFF
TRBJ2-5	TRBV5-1	CASSLDVETQYF
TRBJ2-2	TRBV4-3	CASSQRAGTNTGELFF
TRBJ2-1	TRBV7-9	CASSSTGVGLAGAGNEQFF
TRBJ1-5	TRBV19	CASSNTRDQPQHF
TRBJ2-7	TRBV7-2	CASSLGGRVYEQYF
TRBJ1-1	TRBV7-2	CASSRAGQPNTEAFF
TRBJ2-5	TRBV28	CASTAGTSGIQETQYF
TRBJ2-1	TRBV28	CASMGGDASYNEQFF
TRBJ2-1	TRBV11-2	CASSSWGTDNEQFF
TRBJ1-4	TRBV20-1	CSAASDGNNEKLFF
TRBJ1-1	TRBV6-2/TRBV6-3	CASSTPRQGIEAFF
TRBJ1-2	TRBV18	CASSPGSDLNAEFKGYTF
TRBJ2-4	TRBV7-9	CASSLEGEEWGKNIQYF